The rows below give T cell receptor beta chains drawn from one sample of a study of post-analysis software for immune sequencing data. Using its own MiXCR run on the PCR reads, TCRdb lists one record per CDR3 protein. Of under 200,000 distinct CDR3 sequences listed, around 36% are singletons. The starting material was blood, obtained after autologous hematopoietic stem cell transplantation. Receptors originate from a girl aged 5-17 years with multiple sclerosis. Both conserved end residues are part of each CDR3.

J	V	CDR3
TRBJ2-5	TRBV4-2	CASSPYTLAGGMGQETQYF
TRBJ2-1	TRBV5-1	CASSLGSSGSYYQFF
TRBJ2-3	TRBV12-3/TRBV12-4	CASSLSDADTQYF
TRBJ1-5	TRBV6-2/TRBV6-3	CASSNWDASIGGNQPQHF
TRBJ2-1	TRBV2	CASSEFWVAGGINEQFF
TRBJ1-1	TRBV28	CASSHLAGMGEAFF
TRBJ2-1	TRBV14	CASSQAQTRNEQFF
TRBJ2-1	TRBV12-5	CASGLGTSGSWLEQFF
TRBJ2-3	TRBV5-1	CASSLEGTGTDTQYF
TRBJ1-1	TRBV7-2	CASSPRTGENTEAFF
TRBJ2-1	TRBV29-1	CSVTGLAGARHNEQFF
TRBJ2-5	TRBV6-1	CASSLLGWETQYF
TRBJ2-7	TRBV5-6	CASSSPGAGVNEQYF
TRBJ2-7	TRBV20-1	CSAIGFLDEQYF
TRBJ2-7	TRBV7-9	CASSLDSGSSYEQYF
TRBJ2-1	TRBV7-9	CASSTYPGTAYNEQFF
TRBJ2-2	TRBV12-3/TRBV12-4	CASSLREGEEFF
TRBJ2-3	TRBV6-5	CASSFGLAGGRGRLDTQYF
TRBJ2-1	TRBV7-9	CAIPRPEAMPDNEQFF